The clone carrying this TCR beta chain has a single count. These data originate in a study of blood T cell repertoires in COVID-19. Seattle patients were enrolled during active infection and followed longitudinally. The CDR3 contains 16 residues. The germline V gene encodes CDR1 SGHDT and CDR2 YYEEEE. V shed 4 bases and J shed 3 bases, with 19 bases lying between them. Profiling relied on immunoSEQ multiplex PCR, and the TCRdb table lists in-frame clones only, not all of them. The data show 410,000 or so clones, 89% seen once. This TCR derives from a woman between 35 and 50 years old with COVID-19, enrolled during active disease. The gene calls are TRBV5-6 and TRBJ1-1, with a possible D match to TRBD1 (5 bases). The sequencing sample was made of peripheral blood. CDR3 sequence reads: CASSLLIGALDTEAFF. DNA for the CDR3: TGTGCCAGCAGCCTCCTTATAGGGGCCCTAGACACTGAAGCTTTCTTT. The whole variable domain, remainder taken from reference TRBV5-6 and TRBJ1-1, is DAGVTQSPTHLIKTRGQQVTLRCSPKSGHDTVSWYQQALGQGPQFIFQYYEEEERQRGNFPDRFSGHQFPNYSSELNVNALLLGDSALYLCASSLLIGALDTEAFFGQGTRLTVV.